Below, 29 T cell receptor beta chains from the same sample are listed, as sequenced in a study of blood T cell repertoires in COVID-19. Some clones are missing from TCRdb's copy, which holds only in-frame ones; the method was immunoSEQ multiplex PCR. The profile shows tens of thousands of clones, roughly 84% of them singletons. Sequenced input: peripheral blood. The receptors here all came from a human donor in a cohort sampled during active COVID-19.

This chain uses TRBV19 with TRBJ1-2; tentatively, D is TRBD1 (6 bases). The V gene's germline CDR1 is LNHDA and CDR2 SQIVND (reference sequence). V dropped 7 bases and J dropped 5 bases, with 14 bases sitting between them. The length of the CDR3 is 13 residues. This CDR3 reads CASNVGTSYGYTF. Here the CDR3 DNA reads TGTGCCAGTAACGTAGGGACATCGTATGGCTACACCTTC.

This clone was counted a single time. The chain links TRBV2 to TRBJ2-7, with TRBD1 as a possible D gene (5 bases). The CDR3 has 13 amino acids. The ends were cut back, 0 bases at V and 7 bases at J, with 10 bases in the middle. CDR1 and CDR2 from the germline V gene are SNHLY and FYNNEI. The CDR3 DNA sequence: TGTGCCAGCAGTGAAGCGCAGGGCATTGAGCAGTACTTC. Residues: CASSEAQGIEQYF.

V and J are TRBV7-3 and TRBJ2-1, with 14 bases matching TRBD2. With 0 bases clipped from V and 8 bases from J, the junction kept 3 bases outside the gene matches. Looked up from germline, CDR1 is SGHTA and CDR2 is FQGTGA. The CDR3 is made up of 16 amino acids. CDR3 sequence: CASSLTTSGGAYEQFF. The CDR3 bases are TGTGCCAGCAGCTTAACGACTAGCGGGGGGGCCTATGAGCAGTTCTTC.

The rearrangement links TRBV5-1 to TRBJ2-5, with 8 positions matching TRBD2. V lost 0 bases and J lost 0; bases outside the gene matches: 10. This CDR3 region has 18 residues. Germline CDR1 reads SGHRS; CDR2 reads YFSETQ. This chain's CDR3 is CASSLAGTSYAHQETQYF. As DNA, the CDR3 is TGCGCCAGCAGCTTGGCGGGGACTAGTTATGCTCACCAAGAGACCCAGTACTTC.

The rearrangement joins TRBV5-1 to TRBJ2-2, with 7 bases identical to TRBD1. V lost 0 bases, J lost 0 bases, and 5 bases stayed unmatched. The CDR3 loop spans 17 amino acids. Germline values: CDR1 SGHRS, CDR2 YFSETQ. In nucleotides, the CDR3 is TGCGCCAGCAGCTTGGATGGGACAGTCGCGAACACCGGGGAGCTGTTTTTT. As protein: CASSLDGTVANTGELFF.

This chain connects TRBV4-3 to TRBJ2-2; unclear D gene. CDR1 LGHNA and CDR2 YSLEER come from the germline V gene. The CDR3 is 15 amino acids. Trimming cost V 0 bases and J 1 base, with 6 bases left between them. The CDR3 region is CASSQEAGNTGELFF. As DNA, the CDR3 is TGCGCCAGCAGCCAAGAAGCCGGGAACACCGGGGAGCTGTTTTTT.

CDR3 bases: TGTGCCAGCTCACCACCCTCAGGGGGCTACCTGTCTGGGGCCAACGTCCTGACTTTC. Its translation: CASSPPSGGYLSGANVLTF. V is TRBV18 and J is TRBJ2-6; 8 bases fit TRBD1. J gave up 1 base and V 0 bases, and 8 bases lay outside the gene matches. CDR3 length: 19 amino acids. Germline lookup yields CDR1 KGHSH and CDR2 LQKENI.

The chain employs TRBV11-3 and TRBJ1-5; perhaps TRBD1 as D (6 bases). V dropped 5 bases and J dropped 4 bases, with 9 bases sitting between them. The CDR3 is 13 residues long. CDR1 and CDR2 (germline): SGHNT, YENEEA. CDR3 residues: CASSRTVNQPQHF. The CDR3 DNA is TGTGCCAGCAGCAGGACAGTAAATCAGCCCCAGCATTTT.

This chain's CDR3 is CASSPGPRWAQYF. The CDR3 DNA is TGTGCCAGCAGTCCTGGGCCACGCTGGGCCCAGTACTTC. The chain employs TRBV27 and TRBJ2-5; the D is unclear. V gave up 5 bases and J gave up 9 bases, with 16 bases separating them. The CDR3 loop spans 13 amino acids. Germline loops: CDR1 MNHEY, CDR2 SMNVEV (reference sequence).

The J gene is TRBJ2-5, the V gene TRBV5-1, with 7 positions matching TRBD1. The CDR3 has 13 amino acids. Germline CDR1 reads SGHRS; CDR2 reads YFSETQ. Germline trimming cut 3 bases from V and 4 bases from J; bases unmatched to any gene: 3. CDR3 in amino acids: CASSSDRVETQYF. CDR3 in DNA: TGCGCCAGCAGCTCTGACAGGGTAGAGACCCAGTACTTC.

The V call is TRBV5-1, the J call TRBJ2-5; 10 bases line up with TRBD1. Germline CDR1 and CDR2: SGHRS and YFSETQ. Trimming took 0 bases from V and 3 from J; bases not matched to a gene: 14. The CDR3 is 19 residues long. The CDR3 here is CASSLAGAETGGREETQYF. DNA for the CDR3: TGCGCCAGCAGCTTGGCTGGAGCTGAGACAGGGGGCCGAGAAGAGACCCAGTACTTC.

This clone was recorded only once. The rearrangement links TRBV4-1 to TRBJ2-2, with D maybe TRBD1 (5 bases). Trimming cost V 4 bases and J 4 bases, with 22 bases left between them. The CDR3 has 18 amino acids. Germline CDR1 reads MGHRA; CDR2 reads YSYEKL. The CDR3 DNA sequence: TGCGCCAGCAGCCCGGGTCTAGGGGTGCGGAGAGGCACCGGGGAGCTGTTTTTT. Its translation: CASSPGLGVRRGTGELFF.

The chain joins TRBV19 to TRBJ1-2; a possible D gene is TRBD1 (5 bases). The CDR3 has 11 amino acids. The V gene's germline CDR1 is LNHDA and CDR2 SQIVND (reference sequence). Trimming removed 10 bases at V and 8 bases at J, with 14 bases between. In nucleotides, the CDR3 is TGTGCCAACGCAGGGTTAAGCGGCTACACCTTC. Encoded protein: CANAGLSGYTF.

This clone was seen a few times. The V and J genes are TRBV7-2 and TRBJ2-3; a weak D match, TRBD1 (6 bases). The CDR3 length is 15 residues. The ends were cut back, 6 bases at V and 4 bases at J, with 17 bases in the middle. CDR1 and CDR2 (germline): SGHTA, FQGNSA. The CDR3 spells CASSLQGPGADTQYF. As DNA, the CDR3 is TGTGCCAGCAGTCTACAGGGTCCAGGGGCAGATACGCAGTATTTT.

The chain carries TRBV10-3 and TRBJ2-2; TRBD1 aligns across 7 bases. From germline, CDR1 is ENHRY and CDR2 SYGVKD. V trimming: 4 bases; J trimming: 5 bases; junction bases outside the gene matches: 7. This CDR3 spans 15 amino acids. The CDR3 DNA reads TGTGCCATCAGTGGACCGACAGGGCTGACCGGGGAGCTGTTTTTT. Its translation: CAISGPTGLTGELFF.

The J gene is TRBJ2-2, the V gene TRBV5-1, with unresolved D. Germline V CDR1 and CDR2: SGHRS, YFSETQ. V lost 0 bases and J lost 0, with 6 bases in between. The CDR3 is made up of 15 amino acids. The CDR3: CASSLAGPNTGELFF. The CDR3 nucleotides read TGCGCCAGCAGCTTGGCAGGCCCGAACACCGGGGAGCTGTTTTTT.

The chain links TRBV12-3 or TRBV12-4 to TRBJ1-2; D unresolved. CDR3 length equals 13 residues. The ends were cut back, 5 bases at V and 8 bases at J, with 15 bases in the middle. CDR3 sequence (DNA): TGTGCCAGCAGTGGCGGGCGGCGGCGGGGCTACACCTTC. It is translated as CASSGGRRRGYTF.

The rearrangement uses TRBV18 and TRBJ1-6; possibly TRBD1 for D (5 bases). The CDR3 spans 15 residues. Trimming removed 4 bases from V and 4 bases from J, with 11 bases in between. CDR1 is KGHSH, CDR2 LQKENI, per germline. CDR3 DNA sequence: TGTGCCAGCTCACGTCCCGGGGGTTATAATTCACCCCTCCACTTT. Amino acids: CASSRPGGYNSPLHF.

The CDR3 region has the DNA TGTGCCAGTACCCCCCCCGGGACAGGGGTCGGGGAGCTGTTTTTT. Its translation is CASTPPGTGVGELFF. This sequence joins TRBV19 and TRBJ2-2, with TRBD1 matching over 10 bases. The J segment lost 7 bases and the V segment lost 7 bases, leaving 9 bases of the junction unmatched. This CDR3 is built from 15 residues. The V gene's germline CDR1 is LNHDA and CDR2 SQIVND (reference sequence).

The chain recombines TRBV19 with TRBJ2-7; D gene unclear. The length of the CDR3 is 13 residues. The V end was cut by 8 bases, the J end by 0 bases, with 11 bases between. Germline assignment: CDR1 LNHDA and CDR2 SQIVND (reference sequence). The CDR3 loop reads CASRDSLSYEQYF. In DNA, the CDR3 is TGTGCCAGTCGAGACTCCCTCTCCTACGAGCAGTACTTC.

The chain recombines TRBV19 with TRBJ2-2, with D possibly TRBD1 on 5 matching bases. The germline gives CDR1 LNHDA, CDR2 SQIVND (reference sequence). The germline V and J ends were trimmed by 7 bases and 3 bases, with 9 bases remaining between them. The CDR3 length is 13 residues. CDR3 sequence reads: CASKQGYTGELFF. The CDR3 nucleotides are TGTGCCAGTAAGCAGGGCTACACCGGGGAGCTGTTTTTT.

The V gene is TRBV28, the J gene TRBJ2-7; TRBD2 matches 7 bases. The ends lost 7 bases at V and 1 base at J; junction bases unmatched: 7. Germline assignment: CDR1 MDHEN and CDR2 SYDVKM. The CDR3 loop spans 14 amino acids. CDR3 loop: CASTLGGGSYEQYF. CDR3 coding DNA: TGTGCCAGCACCTTGGGGGGGGGATCCTACGAGCAGTACTTC.

This chain joins TRBV5-4 and TRBJ2-3; 10 bases are a match to TRBD2. After removal of 5 bases from V and 1 base from J, the junction contained 7 bases not matched to a gene. CDR1 SGHNT and CDR2 YYREEE come from the germline V gene (reference sequence). This CDR3 is built from 16 residues. The CDR3 DNA follows: TGTGCCAGCAGTCTCAGCGGGGGGGGCCGCACAGATACGCAGTATTTT. Translated: CASSLSGGGRTDTQYF.

The V call is TRBV4-1, the J call TRBJ2-5; 8 bases match TRBD1. CDR3 size: 15 residues. V dropped 4 bases and J dropped 4; count of bases not matched to a gene: 8. CDR1 is MGHRA, CDR2 YSYEKL, per germline. The CDR3 loop reads CASSRNGQGRETQYF. In DNA form, the CDR3 reads TGCGCCAGCAGCCGAAACGGACAGGGCAGAGAGACCCAGTACTTC.

The chain employs TRBV10-2 and TRBJ2-2; 10 nucleotides align to TRBD2. Trimming cost V 0 bases and J 1 base; bases outside gene matches: 2. The CDR3 extends over 17 amino acids. Germline V lookup: CDR1 WSHSY, CDR2 SAAADI. The CDR3 loop is CASSESLAGENTGELFF. The DNA for the CDR3 is TGCGCCAGCAGTGAGTCGCTAGCGGGGGAGAACACCGGGGAGCTGTTTTTT.

The rearrangement links TRBV6-5 to TRBJ2-7; 10 bases are shared with TRBD2. With 7 bases clipped from V and 2 bases from J, the junction kept 8 bases outside the gene matches. In germline, CDR1 is MNHEY, CDR2 SVGAGI. This CDR3 is built from 15 residues. CDR3 sequence (DNA): TGTGCCAGCATCGGTCTAGCGGGGGATACCTACGAGCAGTACTTC. This translates into CASIGLAGDTYEQYF.

The rearrangement joins TRBV3-1 (or the pseudogene TRBV3-2) to TRBJ2-3, with D perhaps matching TRBD1 (5 bases). V lost 6 bases to trimming and J lost 7 bases, with 17 bases between them. CDR3 size: 14 residues. The germline V gene encodes CDR1 LGHDT and CDR2 YNNKEL (reference sequence). The CDR3 DNA follows: TGTGCCAGCAGGCCGGCAGGGTCAGGGAATACGCAGTATTTT. Its translation is CASRPAGSGNTQYF.

J is TRBJ2-3 and V is TRBV19, with unresolved D. V lost 3 bases and J lost 2, with 9 bases in between. This CDR3 has 14 residues. Looked up from germline, CDR1 is LNHDA and CDR2 is SQIVND (reference sequence). Here the CDR3 reads CASSMRHITDTQYF. The CDR3 coding sequence is TGTGCCAGTAGTATGCGACATATCACAGATACGCAGTATTTT.

V is TRBV6-5 and J is TRBJ1-6; the match to TRBD1 covers 9 bases. J was trimmed by 8 bases and V by 6 bases; bases with no gene match: 5. Germline V gives CDR1 MNHEY, CDR2 SVGAGI. CDR3 size: 14 residues. The CDR3 sequence: CASSIDRGYSPLHF. The CDR3 DNA reads as TGTGCCAGCAGCATTGACAGGGGGTATTCACCCCTCCACTTT.